The source of this T cell receptor (beta chain) is a study of blood T cell repertoires in COVID-19. As for the study in general: Sites across the United States, Italy and Spain contributed samples from acute and convalescent COVID-19. From T cells, B-cell-depleted T cells, or PBMCs came the material, which was cDNA or gDNA.

This CDR3 is 20 amino acids long. The V gene's germline CDR1 is MRHNA and CDR2 SNTAGT. With 11 bases clipped from V and 7 bases from J, the junction kept 30 bases outside the gene matches. Per the authors' pipeline: The assay estimated nucleated cells by amplifying reference gene primers. The method was immunoSEQ multiplex PCR; TCRdb's version includes in-frame clones alone and lacks a portion of them. The D gene and trimming were derived from the DNA, and the V and J assignments and clone size from that table. The sample shows roughly 170,000 clones, about 75% of them seen only once. This chain connects TRBV6-4 to TRBJ2-1; 9 nucleotides align to TRBD2. Sequencing used peripheral blood. The TCR originated in a woman in her 70s with acute or convalescent COVID-19. CDR3 nucleotide sequence: TGTGCCGTACCCCAGGTCTGGGCCGAAATAGCGGGAGCGAGTACGAATGAGCAGTTCTTC. This translates into CAVPQVWAEIAGASTNEQFF.